What follows describes a single TCR beta chain. Germline values: CDR1 SGDLS, CDR2 YYNGEE. The germline V and J ends were trimmed by 3 bases and 11 bases, with 11 bases remaining between them. The CDR3 contains 12 residues. The PCR contained 60 Vbeta and 13 Jbeta primers. Clones were read by immunoSEQ multiplex PCR, and TCRdb kept only the in-frame ones, dropping some. The sample records approximately 140,000 clones, about 79% being singletons. The sample comes from a study of cytomegalovirus exposure and HLA in healthy donors. Sequencing was carried out using PBMCs. This chain connects TRBV9 to TRBJ2-2, with D perhaps TRBD2 (5 bases). The sequence was obtained from a male donor in good health and CMV-seronegative. The CDR3 region has the DNA TGTGCCAGCAGCGGAAAACCGGGAGAGCTGTTTTTT. Translating it yields CASSGKPGELFF. The full variable domain, with the rest looked up from reference TRBV9 and TRBJ2-2, is DSGVTQTPKHLITATGQRVTLRCSPRSGDLSVYWYQQSLDQGLQFLIQYYNGEERAKGNILERFSAQQFPDLHSELNLSSLELGDSALYFCASSGKPGELFFGEGSRLTVL.